This is a list of T cell receptor beta chains from one sample in a study of a mutant IDH1 vaccine in newly diagnosed glioma. The method was immunoSEQ multiplex PCR; TCRdb's version includes in-frame clones alone and lacks a portion of them. The sample includes about 32,000 clones, about four fifths of them seen just once. Their cognate antigens are unknown. Sample: PBMCs, taken from a glioma patient whose treatment included an IDH1 peptide vaccine. All receptors derive from a man in his forties with glioma. Some clones in this sample may be carry-over from other donors' samples. The CDR3 runs from the conserved cysteine through the conserved F or W. The order of the fields is CDR3 DNA, CDR3 protein, D gene, clone size, V gene, J gene. D genes are given only for firm matches. Rows give clone size only sometimes, using once, few, many, or a class for an expanded clone.

CDR3nt: TGTGCCAGCAGCCGCCAAGCGGGGACTGACACTGAAGCTTTCTTT
CDR3aa: CASSRQAGTDTEAFF
d_gene: NA
abundance: NA
v_gene: TRBV14
j_gene: TRBJ1-1

CDR3nt: TGCGCCAGCAGTGAGTCGGGAGGCAATCAGCCCCAGCATTTT
CDR3aa: CASSESGGNQPQHF
d_gene: NA
abundance: few
v_gene: TRBV10-2
j_gene: TRBJ1-5

CDR3nt: TGTGCCAGCAGCCTCAGGCGAACTATGAGCTATGGCTACACCTTC
CDR3aa: CASSLRRTMSYGYTF
d_gene: NA
abundance: NA
v_gene: TRBV6-5
j_gene: TRBJ1-2

CDR3nt: TGTGCCAGCAGCCAGAGACAGGGAACTAATGAAAAACTGTTTTTT
CDR3aa: CASSQRQGTNEKLFF
d_gene: TRBD1
abundance: NA
v_gene: TRBV5-4
j_gene: TRBJ1-4

CDR3nt: TGTGCCAGCAGTTTAGACTATGGCTACACCTTC
CDR3aa: CASSLDYGYTF
d_gene: NA
abundance: NA
v_gene: TRBV28
j_gene: TRBJ1-2

CDR3nt: TGTGCCGTACAATACCCCGGGACAAAGGATTTCTTT
CDR3aa: CAVQYPGTKDFF
d_gene: NA
abundance: NA
v_gene: TRBV6-1
j_gene: TRBJ1-1

CDR3nt: TGTGCCAGCAGCTTGGGGGGTTTCTACGAGCAGTACTTC
CDR3aa: CASSLGGFYEQYF
d_gene: NA
abundance: NA
v_gene: TRBV5-6
j_gene: TRBJ2-7

CDR3nt: TGTGCCAGCACCCCCCAACAGGGGGGAAACACCATATATTTT
CDR3aa: CASTPQQGGNTIYF
d_gene: TRBD1
abundance: NA
v_gene: TRBV9
j_gene: TRBJ1-3

CDR3nt: TGCGCCAGCAGCCAGGGACTAGCGGGGGGGTCTTACAATGAGCAGTTCTTC
CDR3aa: CASSQGLAGGSYNEQFF
d_gene: TRBD2
abundance: NA
v_gene: TRBV4-3
j_gene: TRBJ2-1

CDR3nt: TGTGCCAGCAGTTACGGTGTAAGTATAAGGGGAAAAAGAGATACCTACGAGCAGTACTTC
CDR3aa: CASSYGVSIRGKRDTYEQYF
d_gene: NA
abundance: NA
v_gene: TRBV6-7
j_gene: TRBJ2-7